One sample yielded the 4 T cell receptor beta chains listed below, sequenced in a study of blood T cell repertoires in COVID-19. The assay was immunoSEQ multiplex PCR, and TCRdb's table has in-frame clones only and misses some. The top ten hold about 5.3% of the sample, which has about 170,000 clones, around 92% seen once. Sequencing was done on a sample of peripheral blood. The receptors come from a man aged 25-45 years with COVID-19, enrolled during active disease.

The rearrangement joins TRBV20-1 to TRBJ2-7, with 11 nucleotides matching TRBD2. J was trimmed by 2 bases and V by 3 bases; bases with no gene match: 12. This CDR3 comprises 17 residues. Germline V lookup: CDR1 DFQATT, CDR2 SNEGSKA (reference sequence). The DNA of the CDR3 is TGCAGTGCTAGTGATGAACTAGCGGGAGCCTATCCCTACGAGCAGTACTTC. It specifies CSASDELAGAYPYEQYF.

This chain joins TRBV5-4 and TRBJ2-7; tentative D call: TRBD1 (5 bases). This CDR3 has 14 amino acids. Deletions cut 3 bases from V and 1 base from J, with 11 bases between. Germline CDR1 SGHNT, CDR2 YYREEE (reference sequence). Here the CDR3 reads CASSYLDRSYEQYF. The CDR3 DNA reads as TGTGCCAGCAGCTACTTAGACAGATCCTACGAGCAGTACTTC. The whole variable domain, filled in from reference TRBV5-4 and TRBJ2-7, reads ETGVTQSPTHLIKTRGQQVTLRCSSQSGHNTVSWYQQALGQGPQFIFQYYREEENGRGNFPPRFSGLQFPNYSSELNVNALELDDSALYLCASSYLDRSYEQYFGPGTRLTVT.

This chain links TRBV2 with TRBJ2-7; 7 bases are shared with TRBD1. Trimming cost V 6 bases and J 5 bases; bases outside gene matches: 7. Per the germline V gene, CDR1 is SNHLY and CDR2 is FYNNEI. This CDR3 is built from 13 residues. For the CDR3, the DNA is TGTGCCAGCAGCCAGGACAGGCTCGACGAGCAGTACTTC. Amino acids: CASSQDRLDEQYF.

This chain joins TRBV9 and TRBJ1-2, with a weak D call TRBD1 (5 bases). This CDR3 is 13 amino acids long. V was clipped by 0 bases and J by 8 bases, with 11 bases between them. Germline V CDR1 and CDR2: SGDLS, YYNGEE. CDR3 DNA sequence: TGTGCCAGCAGCGTAGCCAGGGAGGGGGGCTACACCTTC. As protein: CASSVAREGGYTF.